The next 6 T cell receptor beta chains were all read from a single sample in a study of blood T cells in healthy people across ages. Using a J-beta primer mix together with a sample-barcoded 5' primer, a second PCR was run for about 7 to 12 cycles. Via MiXCR, TCRdb re-called the 5' RACE reads, giving one row per CDR3 protein. The sample records more than 550,000 distinct CDR3 sequences, 20% to 25% being singletons. Material for sequencing was blood. These receptors were obtained from a man aged 70-80 years in good health.

The chain combines TRBV6-2 or TRBV6-3 with TRBJ2-3; a possible D gene is TRBD1 (5 bases). This CDR3 has 14 amino acids. Germline CDR1 and CDR2: MNHEY and SVGEGT. V shed 7 bases and J shed 6 bases, with 17 bases lying between them. CDR3 sequence: CASMDKTILDTQYF. The CDR3 coding sequence is TGTGCCAGCATGGACAAAACGATCTTGGATACGCAGTATTTT.

This chain connects TRBV10-3 to TRBJ2-1, with 10 bases identical to TRBD2. The germline V gene has CDR1 ENHRY and CDR2 SYGVKD. V trimming: 7 bases; J trimming: 10 bases; junction bases outside the gene matches: 13. The CDR3 totals 15 residues. CDR3 DNA: TGTGCCATCAATCCCGGGACTAGCGTCCAGGGAGAGCAGTTCTTC. Translation gives CAINPGTSVQGEQFF.

The rearrangement links TRBV12-3 or TRBV12-4 to TRBJ2-4; D remains ambiguous. Trimming removed 1 base at V and 0 bases at J, with 13 bases between. The CDR3 is 17 amino acids. The CDR3 spells CASSLVSGFIAKNIQYF. The CDR3 bases are TGTGCCAGCAGTTTAGTCTCGGGCTTCATAGCCAAAAACATTCAGTACTTC.

The chain is built from TRBV3-1 and TRBJ2-5; maybe TRBD2 (6 bases). Gene TRBJ2-7 matches the end of the DNA better, so the J call may be wrong. This CDR3 has 16 amino acids. Germline CDR1 and CDR2: LGHDT and YNNKEL (reference sequence). The CDR3 sequence: CASSQDLVAASYEQYF. The CDR3 coding sequence is TGTGCCAGCAGCCAAGATCTTGTAGCGGCTTCCTACGAGCAGTACTTC.

This clonotype was detected ten times or more. V gene TRBV20-1 combines with J gene TRBJ1-1, with D unresolved. The CDR3 is 15 residues long. V gave up 7 bases and J gave up 0 bases, with 18 bases separating them. Germline V CDR1 and CDR2: DFQATT, SNEGSKA (reference sequence). The chain's CDR3 is CSGNLRGVMNTEAFF. CDR3 bases: TGCAGTGGAAACCTTCGCGGGGTAATGAACACTGAAGCTTTCTTT.

This sequence joins TRBV6-6 and TRBJ2-1, with 11 bases that match TRBD2. V lost 6 bases to trimming and J lost 5 bases; unmatched junction nucleotides: 3. This CDR3 spans 14 amino acids. Germline CDR1 and CDR2: MNHNY and SVGAGI (reference sequence). CDR3 amino acids: CASRLAGADNEQFF. CDR3 DNA: TGTGCCAGCAGACTAGCGGGGGCCGACAATGAGCAGTTCTTC.